A selection of T cell receptor beta chains follows, all from one sample in a study of response to subunit inactivated influenza vaccine. TCRdb re-called the RT-PCR reads through MiXCR, storing one row per CDR3 protein. This table has around 540,000 distinct CDR3 sequences, 10% to 15% appearing once. Sequences were derived from PBMCs from blood, sampled on the day of vaccination. The receptors originated from a man aged 45-65 years who received an inactivated influenza vaccine. Each CDR3 is given with its conserved first and last residue. Fields, in order: CDR3 DNA, CDR3 protein, V gene, D gene, clone size, J gene. The D gene is left open where the match is weak. Not every row has a clone size; where given, it reads once, few, many or a size class.

TGTGCCAGCAGCCAAGACCCACAGGGCTCCTACGAGCAGTACTTC	CASSQDPQGSYEQYF	TRBV4-2	NA	NA	TRBJ2-7
TGTGCCAGCAGCACCCGGGAGGGGGTCATTCAGTACTTC	CASSTREGVIQYF	TRBV12-3/TRBV12-4	TRBD2	few	TRBJ2-4
TGTGCCAGCAGCCTAAGACAGGGTGCATCCTACGAGCAGTACTTC	CASSLRQGASYEQYF	TRBV7-2	TRBD1	NA	TRBJ2-7
TGCAGTGCCCCCCGGTGGGACGGCTCCTACGAGCAGTACTTC	CSAPRWDGSYEQYF	TRBV20-1	NA	few	TRBJ2-7
TGTGCCAGCAGTGGGTGGAACGAGCAGTACTTC	CASSGWNEQYF	TRBV27	NA	few	TRBJ2-7
TGCAGTGCTATAAAAAAAGACAGGTTTAGCAATCAGCCCCAGCATTTT	CSAIKKDRFSNQPQHF	TRBV20-1	NA	few	TRBJ1-5
TGCAGCGTTGACCAGGACTATGGCTACACCTTC	CSVDQDYGYTF	TRBV29-1	NA	few	TRBJ1-2
TGCAGCGTTAGCCAGGGGACGGCCGGGACTGAAGCTTTCTTT	CSVSQGTAGTEAFF	TRBV29-1	NA	NA	TRBJ1-1
TGCGCCAGCAGCACCCACGGGTGGACTAGCGGGAAAGAGACCCAGTACTTC	CASSTHGWTSGKETQYF	TRBV5-1	TRBD2	NA	TRBJ2-5
TGTGCCAGCAGTTGGAGGGGGCAGGACACCGGGGAGCTGTTTTTT	CASSWRGQDTGELFF	TRBV6-2/TRBV6-3	NA	few	TRBJ2-2
TGCAGTGCTAGAGGCCCCACCGGGGGCGAAGAGACCCAGTACTTC	CSARGPTGGEETQYF	TRBV20-1	NA	few	TRBJ2-5